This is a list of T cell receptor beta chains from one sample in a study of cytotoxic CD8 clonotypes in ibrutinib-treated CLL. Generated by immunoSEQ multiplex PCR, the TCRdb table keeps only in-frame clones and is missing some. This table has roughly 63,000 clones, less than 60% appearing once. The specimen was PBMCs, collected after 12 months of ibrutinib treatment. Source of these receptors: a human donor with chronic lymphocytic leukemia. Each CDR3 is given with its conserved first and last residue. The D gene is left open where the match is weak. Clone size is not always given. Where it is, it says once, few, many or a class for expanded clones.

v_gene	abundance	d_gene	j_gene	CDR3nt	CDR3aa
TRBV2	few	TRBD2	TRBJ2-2	TGTGCCAGCAGTGAGCCAACTATGGGGGGGAGGAACACCGGGGAGCTGTTTTTT	CASSEPTMGGRNTGELFF
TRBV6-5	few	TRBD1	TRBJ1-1	TGTGCCAGCAGGGACAGGGCATCATACACTGAAGCTTTCTTT	CASRDRASYTEAFF
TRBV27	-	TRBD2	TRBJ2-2	TGTGCCAGCAAGGCGGGAGGGCCCAGCACCGGGGAGCTGTTTTTT	CASKAGGPSTGELFF
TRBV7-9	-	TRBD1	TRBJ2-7	TGTGCCAGCAGCCAGCTGGGACAGGCGTACGAGCAGTACTTC	CASSQLGQAYEQYF
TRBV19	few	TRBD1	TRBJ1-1	TGTGCCAGTAGCCCATTGACAGGGTTCACTGAAGCTTTCTTT	CASSPLTGFTEAFF
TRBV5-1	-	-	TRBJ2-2	TGCGCCAGCAGCTTGGCCGGTGGCCGGGAGCTGTTTTTT	CASSLAGGRELFF
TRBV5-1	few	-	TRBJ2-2	TGCGCCAGCAGCTTGGATAGGGCCTCCACCGGGGAGCTGTTTTTT	CASSLDRASTGELFF
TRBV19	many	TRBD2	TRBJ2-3	TGTGCCAGTAGTATAGGGGGCGGGAGAGCAGATACGCAGTATTTT	CASSIGGGRADTQYF
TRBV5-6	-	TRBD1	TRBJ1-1	TGTGCCAGCAGCAGAACAGGGGGCCGCTCTAAAGCTGAAGCTTTCTTT	CASSRTGGRSKAEAFF
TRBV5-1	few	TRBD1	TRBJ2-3	TGCGCCAGCAGCTTGGCCTTTACAGGGGGCACAGATACGCAGTATTTT	CASSLAFTGGTDTQYF
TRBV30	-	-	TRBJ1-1	TGTGCCTGGAGTGACAGAGCTAACACTGAAGCTTTCTTT	CAWSDRANTEAFF
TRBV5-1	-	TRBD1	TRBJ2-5	TGCGCCAGCAGGGGGACAGGGGGAGAGACCCAGTACTTC	CASRGTGGETQYF
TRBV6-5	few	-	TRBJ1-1	TGTGCCAGCAGTTTCTCAGGGTATGCAGGGGCTTTCTTT	CASSFSGYAGAFF
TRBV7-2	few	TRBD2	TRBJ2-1	TGTGCCAGCAGCTTAGCTAGCGGGGGGGGAGATGAGCAGTTCTTC	CASSLASGGGDEQFF
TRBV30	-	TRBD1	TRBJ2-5	TGTGCCTGGAGTGTACAGGGGACACAGTACTTC	CAWSVQGTQYF
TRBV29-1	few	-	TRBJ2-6	TGCAGCGTACGGGGCTCTGGGGCCAACGTCCTGACTTTC	CSVRGSGANVLTF
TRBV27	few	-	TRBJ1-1	TGTGCCAGCAGTTGGGGAAGGAGGACTGAAGCTTTCTTT	CASSWGRRTEAFF
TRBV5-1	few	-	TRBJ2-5	TGCGCCAGCAGCTTGGGCCAGGGTCCGGGAGAGACCCAGTACTTC	CASSLGQGPGETQYF
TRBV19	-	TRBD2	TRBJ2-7	TGTGCCAGCAGTCTAGCGGGAGGCCCCTACGAGCAGTACTTC	CASSLAGGPYEQYF
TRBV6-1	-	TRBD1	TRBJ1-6	TGTGCCAGCAGTGAGGGACAGGGCACGTTTACAGCCCTCCACTTT	CASSEGQGTFTALHF
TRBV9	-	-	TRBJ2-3	TGTGCCAGCAGCGCCCTCGCGGGACAAAGGCATACGCAGTATTTT	CASSALAGQRHTQYF
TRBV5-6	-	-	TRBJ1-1	TGTGCCAGCAGCGCCCGGGGTGGAGCCAACACTGAAGCTTTCTTT	CASSARGGANTEAFF
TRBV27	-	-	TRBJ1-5	TGTGCCAGCAGTTTATCGGCAGGGTGGAGCAATCAGCCCCAGCATTTT	CASSLSAGWSNQPQHF
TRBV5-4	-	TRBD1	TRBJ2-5	TGTGCCAGCAGCCCGGGGACAGCTCAAGAGACCCAGTACTTC	CASSPGTAQETQYF
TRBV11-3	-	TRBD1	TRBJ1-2	TGTGCCAGCAGAAGGACAGGGCCGTCTGGCTACACCTTC	CASRRTGPSGYTF
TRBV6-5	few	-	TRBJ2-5	TGTGCCAGCCCCAAACAGGGACAAGAGACCCAGTACTTC	CASPKQGQETQYF
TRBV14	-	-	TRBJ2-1	TGTGCCAGCAGCCAAGGTTTCTCCTACAATGAGCAGTTCTTC	CASSQGFSYNEQFF
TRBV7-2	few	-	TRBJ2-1	TGTGCCAGCACCACCTATCGGGGGTTTTACAATGAGCAGTTCTTC	CASTTYRGFYNEQFF
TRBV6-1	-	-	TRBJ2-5	TGTGCCAGCAGTATTAGAGAGACCCAGTACTTC	CASSIRETQYF
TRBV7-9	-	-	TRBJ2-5	TGTGCCAGCAGCACCCTCGGGCCCAAAGGAGAATCCCAGTACTTC	CASSTLGPKGESQYF
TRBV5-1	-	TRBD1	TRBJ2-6	TGCGCCAGCAGCACCCAAGCAGGGACAGCGCTCTCTGGGGCCAACGTCCTGACTTTC	CASSTQAGTALSGANVLTF
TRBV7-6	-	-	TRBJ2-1	TGTGCCAGCAGCTTACGGGACGCGACCTACAATGAGCAGTTCTTC	CASSLRDATYNEQFF
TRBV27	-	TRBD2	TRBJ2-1	TGTGCCAGCACTGCCCGCACAGCGCGGACTAGCGGGAGGGTTGCGAATGAGCAGTTCTTC	CASTARTARTSGRVANEQFF
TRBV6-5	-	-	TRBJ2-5	TGTGCCAGCAGTCCCGGGGGTACCTGGGGGGAGACCCAGTACTTC	CASSPGGTWGETQYF
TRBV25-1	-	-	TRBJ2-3	TGTGCCAGCAGTGACGGAGTGGCAGATACGCAGTATTTT	CASSDGVADTQYF
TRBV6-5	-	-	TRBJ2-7	TGTGCCAGCAGTTCGAGGGCGGATTACTTTCAGGAGCAGTACTTC	CASSSRADYFQEQYF
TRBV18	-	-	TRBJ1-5	TGTGCCAGCTCACCAGACTCTTTCAATCAGCCCCAGCATTTT	CASSPDSFNQPQHF